One sample yielded the 21 T cell receptor beta chains listed below, sequenced in a study of technical replicates of blood from a few donors (dated by TCRdb to the late 2010s). The method was the immunoSEQ multiplex PCR assay. TCRdb obtained this table from immuneACCESS and retained in-frame rearrangements with V and J assigned. These tables miss some clones; where compared with another copy, unresolved V genes account for less than half of the shortfall, and the remainder is unexplained. Present in this sample are about 53,000 clones, approximately 86% of which were seen just once. The ten most abundant clones make up less than 6.5% of the sample. Sequencing used PBMCs. Receptors were obtained from a human donor in good health. Some clones in this sample may be carry-over from other donors' samples.

The chain recombines TRBV7-2 with TRBJ2-5, with D maybe TRBD2 (6 bases). The germline V and J ends were trimmed by 3 bases and 5 bases, with 10 bases remaining between them. The germline V gene encodes CDR1 SGHTA and CDR2 FQGNSA. The CDR3 spans 13 residues. DNA of the CDR3: TGTGCCAGCAGCTTTACTAGCCGGGAGACCCAGTACTTC. This sequence encodes CASSFTSRETQYF. Combining the CDR3 with reference TRBV7-2 and TRBJ2-5 gives the whole variable domain GAGVSQSPSNKVTEKGKDVELRCDPISGHTALYWYRQSLGQGLEFLIYFQGNSAPDKSGLPSDRFSAERTGGSVSTLTIQRTQQEDSAVYLCASSFTSRETQYFGPGTRLLVL.

This chain joins TRBV6-1 and TRBJ2-5, with 7 bases that match TRBD1. Germline V CDR1 and CDR2: MNHNS, SASEGT. V lost 6 bases and J lost 4; bases outside the gene matches: 8. The CDR3 consists of 14 residues. The chain's CDR3 is CASRPTGRGETQYF. The CDR3 coding sequence is TGTGCCAGCAGGCCGACAGGGCGTGGAGAGACCCAGTACTTC.

The V and J genes are TRBV7-2 and TRBJ1-5; 7 bases are a match to TRBD1. Germline values: CDR1 SGHTA, CDR2 FQGNSA. This CDR3 is 16 amino acids long. J lost 7 bases, V lost 2 bases, and 11 bases had no gene match. The CDR3 DNA follows: TGTGCCAGCAGCTTATCAGGCAGGGGGACCGGCCAGCCCCAGCATTTT. This translates into CASSLSGRGTGQPQHF.

The chain employs TRBV7-7 and TRBJ2-1, with a tentative D call TRBD1 (6 bases). There are 18 residues in the CDR3. V lost 1 base, J lost 1 base, and 17 bases lay in between. Germline V CDR1 and CDR2: SSHAT, FNYEAQ (reference sequence). The CDR3 DNA reads TGTGCCAGCAGCTTAGGGGCAGGGGACAAAAAATCCTACAATGAGCAGTTCTTC. Protein product: CASSLGAGDKKSYNEQFF.

The CDR3 region has the DNA TGTGCCAGCAGCTTATACGGACCCAAGCTCGGGGGTGGGACAGATACGCAGTATTTT. It yields the protein CASSLYGPKLGGGTDTQYF. The V and J genes are TRBV7-3 and TRBJ2-3; TRBD2 is a possible D gene (6 bases). Trimming left V 2 bases short and J 3 bases short, with 24 bases between. Looked up from germline, CDR1 is SGHTA and CDR2 is FQGTGA. This CDR3 contains 19 residues.

V and J are TRBV29-1 and TRBJ2-3; TRBD1 aligns across 7 bases. Germline values: CDR1 SQVTM, CDR2 ANQGSEA. The CDR3 is 11 amino acids. V lost 8 bases, J lost 6 bases, and 5 bases stayed unmatched. CDR3 loop: CSSTGTDTQYF. The CDR3 DNA is TGCAGCTCGACAGGGACCGATACGCAGTATTTT.

This sequence joins TRBV6-5 and TRBJ2-2; 8 bases map to TRBD1. Trimming took 5 bases from V and 4 from J; bases not matched to a gene: 3. Germline CDR1 and CDR2: MNHEY and SVGAGI. The CDR3 runs to 14 residues. CDR3 residues: CASSPQGGTGELFF. In DNA form, the CDR3 reads TGTGCCAGCAGTCCACAGGGGGGCACCGGGGAGCTGTTTTTT.

This clone turned up a few times. The V and J genes are TRBV4-1 and TRBJ1-5; D perhaps matches TRBD1 (6 bases). Germline assignment: CDR1 MGHRA and CDR2 YSYEKL. This CDR3 contains 16 residues. V lost 0 bases, J lost 7 bases, and 16 bases lay in between. CDR3 residues: CASSQEVQGRGQPQHF. DNA of the CDR3: TGCGCCAGCAGCCAAGAGGTGCAGGGCAGGGGACAGCCCCAGCATTTT.

The J gene is TRBJ1-3, the V gene TRBV7-9; D gene ambiguous. The CDR3 is 14 residues long. The germline V gene has CDR1 SEHNR and CDR2 FQNEAQ (reference sequence). The V end lost 1 base, the J end lost 1 base, and 5 bases lay between the germline ends. The CDR3 loop reads CASSLGQSGNTIYF. The CDR3 bases are TGTGCCAGCAGCTTAGGTCAGTCTGGAAACACCATATATTTT.

This clone was observed once. The chain has TRBV28 and TRBJ1-1; 8 bases line up with TRBD1. This CDR3 is built from 14 residues. Germline V gene lookup returns CDR1 MDHEN and CDR2 SYDVKM. V was pared by 6 bases and J by 0 bases, with 3 bases of the junction left unmatched. CDR3 coding DNA: TGTGCCAGCAGCGGACAGGGTTTGAACACTGAAGCTTTCTTT. Protein product: CASSGQGLNTEAFF. Full variable domain (missing parts from reference TRBV28 and TRBJ1-1): DVKVTQSSRYLVKRTGEKVFLECVQDMDHENMFWYRQDPGLGLRLIYFSYDVKMKEKGDIPEGYSVSREKKERFSLILESASTNQTSMYLCASSGQGLNTEAFFGQGTRLTVV.

This rearrangement joins TRBV11-2 to TRBJ1-3, with D maybe TRBD1 (5 bases). This CDR3 spans 13 amino acids. V was trimmed by 5 bases and J by 4 bases, leaving 9 bases between them. Germline CDR1 SGHAT, CDR2 FQNNGV. In nucleotides, the CDR3 is TGTGCCAGCAGCGACAGAACAGGAAACACCATATATTTT. This translates into CASSDRTGNTIYF.

V and J are TRBV7-2 and TRBJ1-6, with 7 bases matching TRBD1. J gave up 9 bases and V 5 bases, and 10 bases lay outside the gene matches. The CDR3 covers 15 residues. The germline CDR1 and CDR2 sequences are SGHTA and FQGNSA. CDR3 residues: CASSDRQGIFSPLHF. The CDR3 nucleotides read TGTGCCAGCAGCGATAGACAGGGTATTTTTTCACCCCTCCACTTT.

The chain recombines TRBV10-3 with TRBJ1-6, with TRBD1 as a possible D gene (6 bases). There are 13 residues in the CDR3. Germline loops: CDR1 ENHRY, CDR2 SYGVKD. The ends were cut back, 8 bases at V and 8 bases at J, with 13 bases in the middle. CDR3 amino acids: CAIQGILDSPLHF. In DNA, the CDR3 is TGTGCCATCCAGGGGATTTTGGATTCACCCCTCCACTTT.

The J gene is TRBJ1-6, the V gene TRBV14; 7 bases line up with TRBD1. The CDR3 contains 16 residues. Trimming took 4 bases from V and 5 from J; bases not matched to a gene: 8. The germline V gene has CDR1 SGHDN and CDR2 FVKESK. CDR3 bases: TGTGCCAGCAGCCTAAGACAGGGAGGCCATAATTCACCCCTCCACTTT. It specifies CASSLRQGGHNSPLHF.

This chain uses TRBV19 with TRBJ2-1; D remains unclear. The CDR3 is 16 residues long. Germline V gene sequence: CDR1 LNHDA, CDR2 SQIVND (reference sequence). V lost 3 bases to trimming and J lost 1 base, with 13 bases between them. CDR3 sequence reads: CASSMGDRPSYNEQFF. The CDR3 DNA follows: TGTGCCAGTAGTATGGGCGATCGTCCTTCCTACAATGAGCAGTTCTTC.

This CDR3 is CASSTGQGKHEQYF. In nucleotides, the CDR3 is TGCGCCAGCAGCACCGGACAGGGGAAACACGAGCAGTACTTC. The chain links TRBV5-1 to TRBJ2-7; 9 nucleotides line up with TRBD1. Germline V gene sequence: CDR1 SGHRS, CDR2 YFSETQ. Trimming cost V 4 bases and J 5 bases; bases outside gene matches: 7. The CDR3 spans 14 residues.

This clone has just a few counts. The V call is TRBV7-6, the J call TRBJ2-7; 9 bases are shared with TRBD1. V lost 5 bases, J lost 6 bases, and 5 bases stayed unmatched. Germline CDR1 is SGHVS and CDR2 is FNYEAQ. This CDR3 comprises 13 residues. CDR3 bases: TGTGCCAGCAGCCGGGACAGGGTACGCGAGCAGTACTTC. Its protein is CASSRDRVREQYF.

This clone was counted only a few times. This rearrangement joins TRBV7-6 to TRBJ1-2; possibly TRBD1 for D (5 bases). In germline, CDR1 is SGHVS, CDR2 FNYEAQ. Trimming cost V 1 base and J 8 bases, with 14 bases left between them. This CDR3 spans 14 amino acids. CDR3 region: CASSLVGQGQGYTF. CDR3 coding DNA: TGTGCCAGCAGCTTAGTGGGGCAGGGTCAAGGCTACACCTTC.

Only one count was recorded for this clone. V is TRBV6-5 and J is TRBJ1-1; maybe TRBD1 (6 bases). V lost 4 bases and J 6 bases, leaving 9 bases between the germline ends. This CDR3 spans 12 amino acids. Germline loops: CDR1 MNHEY, CDR2 SVGAGI. CDR3 protein: CASSLRQAEAFF. As DNA, the CDR3 is TGTGCCAGCAGTTTAAGACAGGCTGAAGCTTTCTTT.

This clone was counted a few times. The gene calls are TRBV2 and TRBJ1-1; no definite D call. Trimming stripped 2 bases from V and 6 bases from J, with 10 bases between. Germline loops: CDR1 SNHLY, CDR2 FYNNEI. This CDR3 is 13 amino acids long. This CDR3 is CASSEQKAAEAFF. The CDR3 DNA reads TGTGCCAGCAGTGAACAGAAGGCGGCTGAAGCTTTCTTT.

The V gene is TRBV30, the J gene TRBJ2-5, with 11 positions matching TRBD2. Germline CDR1 is GTSNPN and CDR2 is SVGIG (reference sequence). The CDR3 loop spans 14 amino acids. With V trimmed by 2 bases and J by 4 bases, 3 bases remained unmatched. The CDR3 coding sequence is TGTGCCTGGAGTCTCCTAGCGGGAGGAGAGACCCAGTACTTC. Amino acid sequence: CAWSLLAGGETQYF.